These 26 T cell receptor beta chains were sequenced from one sample in a study of graft-versus-host responses after intestinal transplantation. Using immunoSEQ multiplex PCR, the repertoire was profiled, and TCRdb retains in-frame clones only, with some absent. The sample lists thousands of clones; just over 70% were seen once. The material sequenced was PBMCs, taken 300 to 330 days after intestinal transplant. The origin of the receptors is a human patient who received an intestinal transplant, so some T cells may come from the graft donor.

About this clone itself: At one end, the junction sequence differs from germline, possibly due to a read error. The V call is TRBV7-2, the J call TRBJ1-3, with unresolved D. The CDR3 consists of 16 residues. CDR1 and CDR2 (germline): SGHTA, FQGNSA. This CDR3 reads CASSVARGGGGNTIYF. The CDR3, as DNA: TGTGCCAGCAGCGTAGCCCGGGGAGGCGGTGGAAACACCATATATTTT.

With regard to this clone: Other DNA sequences in the same sample also yield this CDR3. CDR3 sequence (DNA): TGCGCCAGCAGCGACGGGGGAGATACGCAGTATTTT. Amino acid sequence: CASSDGGDTQYF. The rearrangement links TRBV10-1 to TRBJ2-3, with D possibly TRBD2 on 6 matching bases. This CDR3 has 12 amino acids. V lost 6 bases and J 5 bases, leaving 9 bases between the germline ends. The V gene's germline CDR1 is WNHNN and CDR2 SYGVQD (reference sequence).

CDR3 coding DNA: TGTGCCGGGGGTTCGACAGGGGGCGGTTATGATGGCTACACCTTC. Translated, it gives CAGGSTGGGYDGYTF. The V call is TRBV6-6, the J call TRBJ1-2; 10 bases fit TRBD1. With V trimmed by 11 bases and J by 6 bases, 15 bases remained unmatched. The germline CDR1 and CDR2 sequences are MNHNY and SVGAGI (reference sequence). CDR3 length: 15 amino acids.

This clone was picked up a small number of times. The V and J genes are TRBV15 and TRBJ2-7, with 7 bases matching TRBD1. V shed 0 bases, J shed 5 bases, and the junction held 7 bases outside the gene matches. Germline V gene lookup returns CDR1 LNHNV and CDR2 YYDKDF (reference sequence). The CDR3 has 15 amino acids. The CDR3 protein is CATSRDNRGSDEQYF. Here the CDR3 DNA reads TGTGCCACCAGCAGAGATAACAGGGGAAGTGACGAGCAGTACTTC.

The J gene is TRBJ1-5, the V gene TRBV6-5; 8 bases align to TRBD1. In germline, CDR1 is MNHEY, CDR2 SVGAGI. The CDR3 contains 15 residues. The trim removed 5 bases at V and 4 bases at J, leaving 7 bases unmatched. The CDR3 DNA reads TGTGCCAGCAGTCTGACGACAGGGGTTAATCAGCCCCAGCATTTT. Translated, it gives CASSLTTGVNQPQHF.

J is TRBJ1-1 and V is TRBV27; TRBD1 is a possible D gene (6 bases). This CDR3 spans 14 amino acids. The V end was cut by 2 bases, the J end by 5 bases, with 12 bases between. The germline V gene encodes CDR1 MNHEY and CDR2 SMNVEV (reference sequence). The CDR3 spells CASSLGGRRTEAFF. The CDR3 DNA follows: TGTGCCAGCAGTTTAGGGGGGCGAAGGACTGAAGCTTTCTTT.

This clone was seen only a few times. The chain carries TRBV11-1 and TRBJ2-7; the match to TRBD1 covers 7 bases. Germline-derived CDR1 and CDR2 are SGHAT and FQDESV (reference sequence). V shed 0 bases and J 6 bases; nucleotides not matched to a gene: 8. This CDR3 contains 15 residues. CDR3 protein: CASSLAEGQLIEQYF. In nucleotides, the CDR3 is TGTGCCAGCAGCTTAGCAGAGGGACAGCTGATCGAGCAGTACTTC.

The chain uses TRBV15 and TRBJ2-1; 15 bases match TRBD2. The ends lost 3 bases at V and 6 bases at J; junction bases unmatched: 6. CDR3 length equals 17 residues. CDR1 and CDR2 from the germline V gene are LNHNV and YYDKDF (reference sequence). CDR3 loop: CATSRAGTSGGPNEQFF. CDR3 DNA: TGTGCCACCAGCAGGGCCGGGACTAGCGGGGGGCCCAATGAGCAGTTCTTC.

V usage is TRBV4-3 and J usage is TRBJ2-6, with 12 bases identical to TRBD1. Germline CDR1 LGHNA, CDR2 YSLEER. This CDR3 comprises 19 residues. J lost 2 bases, V lost 4 bases, and 9 bases had no gene match. CDR3 DNA: TGCGCCAGCAGCCCCGCGAGGGGGACAGGGGGCGCTGGGGCCAACGTCCTGACTTTC. This codes for CASSPARGTGGAGANVLTF.

This clone was seen a few times. V gene TRBV4-3 combines with J gene TRBJ1-3; no definite D call. The CDR3 is 16 residues long. Germline lookup yields CDR1 LGHNA and CDR2 YSLEER. V gave up 0 bases and J gave up 2 bases, with 11 bases separating them. CDR3 in DNA: TGCGCCAGCAGCCAAGATGGGGAGGGAACTGGAAACACCATATATTTT. This encodes CASSQDGEGTGNTIYF.

The chain carries TRBV10-3 and TRBJ2-3; the D gene is possibly TRBD2 (5 bases). The CDR3 runs to 12 residues. CDR1 and CDR2 (germline): ENHRY, SYGVKD. Trimming pared 8 bases from V and 2 bases from J, leaving 8 bases between. This chain's CDR3 is CAIALATDTQYF. CDR3 nucleotides: TGTGCCATCGCCCTAGCCACAGATACGCAGTATTTT.

This chain uses TRBV30 with TRBJ1-2; D may be TRBD1 (6 bases). The V end was cut by 2 bases, the J end by 0 bases, with 16 bases between. The CDR3 consists of 16 residues. Germline V lookup: CDR1 GTSNPN, CDR2 SVGIG (reference sequence). The CDR3 coding sequence is TGTGCCTGGAGTCGGGACGGGGGACAAACTAACTATGGCTACACCTTC. It codes for CAWSRDGGQTNYGYTF.

Only one count was recorded for this clone. This chain joins TRBV7-4 and TRBJ2-7; D unresolved. Per the germline V gene, CDR1 is SGHVT and CDR2 is SQSDAQ. Between the trimmed V and J ends, which lost 8 bases and 4 bases, there was a span of 9 bases. The CDR3 has 11 residues. The DNA for the CDR3 is TGTGCCAGCCCCTTTGTATACGAGCAGTACTTC. It is translated as CASPFVYEQYF.

The V gene is TRBV5-1, the J gene TRBJ2-5; possibly TRBD2 for D (6 bases). From germline, CDR1 is SGHRS and CDR2 YFSETQ. The CDR3 runs 13 residues. With 4 bases removed from V and 3 bases from J, the gap between germline ends came to 10 bases. CDR3 in DNA: TGCGCCAGCAGCGGAGGGGCGAAAGAGACCCAGTACTTC. This sequence encodes CASSGGAKETQYF.

The rearrangement uses TRBV15 and TRBJ1-6; D is ambiguous. V gave up 0 bases and J gave up 0 bases, with 6 bases separating them. Germline V gives CDR1 LNHNV, CDR2 YYDKDF (reference sequence). The CDR3 runs 16 residues. The CDR3 nucleotides read TGTGCCACCAGCAGAGATCAGAGCTCCTATAATTCACCCCTCCACTTT. Amino acids: CATSRDQSSYNSPLHF. The full variable domain, with the rest looked up from reference TRBV15 and TRBJ1-6, is DAMVIQNPRYQVTQFGKPVTLSCSQTLNHNVMYWYQQKSSQAPKLLFHYYDKDFNNEADTPDNFQSRRPNTSFCFLDIRSPGLGDTAMYLCATSRDQSSYNSPLHFGNGTRLTVT.

The gene calls are TRBV30 and TRBJ2-1; 8 nucleotides agree with TRBD2. J gave up 3 bases and V 4 bases, and 5 bases lay outside the gene matches. Germline V gives CDR1 GTSNPN, CDR2 SVGIG (reference sequence). The CDR3 covers 14 residues. The CDR3, as DNA: TGTGCCTGGACCAGCGGGGGTTACTACAATGAGCAGTTCTTC. Translating gives CAWTSGGYYNEQFF.

The V and J genes are TRBV5-8 and TRBJ1-5; 9 nucleotides align to TRBD1. From germline, CDR1 is SGHTS and CDR2 YDEGEE. The CDR3 has 16 residues. With V trimmed by 1 base and J by 3 bases, 5 bases remained unmatched. This CDR3 is CASSLLTGGNNQPQHF. CDR3 nucleotide sequence: TGTGCCAGCAGCTTGCTAACAGGGGGCAACAATCAGCCCCAGCATTTT.

This clone showed up just a few times. It differs at one base from a far larger clone, so likely a read error. The CDR3 sequence is CASSVGGVFTNEKLFF. The CDR3 DNA reads as TGCGCCAGCAGCGTCGGGGGAGTATTTACTAATGAAAAACTGTTTTTT. V is TRBV4-3 and J is TRBJ1-4, with a possible D match to TRBD1 (5 bases). The germline V gene encodes CDR1 LGHNA and CDR2 YSLEER. CDR3 length: 16 amino acids. The germline V and J ends were trimmed by 5 bases and 2 bases, with 15 bases remaining between them.

The CDR3: CASSFGTFGTEAFF. The CDR3 region has the DNA TGTGCCAGCAGTTTTGGGACCTTTGGCACTGAAGCTTTCTTT. The J gene is TRBJ1-1, the V gene TRBV27, with a tentative D call TRBD1 (5 bases). This CDR3 has 14 residues. V lost 3 bases and J 4 bases, leaving 12 bases between the germline ends. CDR1 is MNHEY and CDR2 is SMNVEV in the germline V gene (reference sequence).

The rearrangement links TRBV11-3 to TRBJ1-3; 7 bases align to TRBD1. The CDR3 has 16 residues. CDR1 is SGHNT, CDR2 YENEEA, per germline. The V segment lost 5 bases and the J segment 0 bases; nucleotides outside the gene matches: 7. CDR3 loop: CASSPRQGYSGNTIYF. DNA of the CDR3: TGTGCCAGCAGCCCTCGACAGGGCTACTCTGGAAACACCATATATTTT.

CDR3 amino acids: CASSLDRGTEAFF. The CDR3, as DNA: TGTGCCAGCAGCTTAGATCGAGGTACTGAAGCTTTCTTT. This chain uses TRBV11-2 with TRBJ1-1; D is unresolved. The CDR3 spans 13 residues. Per the germline V gene, CDR1 is SGHAT and CDR2 is FQNNGV. The V end lost 0 bases, the J end lost 5 bases, and 7 bases lay between the germline ends.

The chain recombines TRBV29-1 with TRBJ1-1; D is perhaps TRBD1 (6 bases). Germline V lookup: CDR1 SQVTM, CDR2 ANQGSEA. With 2 bases removed from V and 5 bases from J, the gap between germline ends came to 12 bases. The length of the CDR3 is 13 residues. The CDR3 sequence: CSVEKGGGTEAFF. In DNA, the CDR3 is TGCAGCGTTGAAAAAGGGGGGGGTACTGAAGCTTTCTTT.

This clone was seen a few times. The V and J genes are TRBV6-4 and TRBJ2-2, with 8 bases aligning to TRBD1. Germline CDR1 is MRHNA and CDR2 is SNTAGT. The CDR3 consists of 16 residues. With V trimmed by 6 bases and J by 1 base, 7 bases remained unmatched. The CDR3 DNA reads TGTGCCAGCAGAGCGCTGACAGGGGAGAACACCGGGGAGCTGTTTTTT. It translates to CASRALTGENTGELFF.

The chain has TRBV7-2 and TRBJ1-6; no clear D. CDR1 is SGHTA and CDR2 is FQGNSA in the germline V gene. The CDR3 consists of 12 residues. Trimming cost V 0 bases and J 10 bases, with 4 bases left between them. The CDR3 loop reads CASSLAKSPLHF. The CDR3 nucleotides are TGTGCCAGCAGCTTAGCGAAGTCACCCCTCCACTTT.

V gene TRBV10-1 combines with J gene TRBJ2-3, with D perhaps TRBD2 (7 bases). V was shortened by 11 bases and J by 2 bases, with 20 bases between the two germline ends. Germline V gene sequence: CDR1 WNHNN, CDR2 SYGVQD (reference sequence). CDR3 size: 15 residues. The CDR3 DNA sequence: TGCGCCCGCCCCCCAGAGGGGGGGAACACAGATACGCAGTATTTT. The encoded protein is CARPPEGGNTDTQYF.

The chain recombines TRBV11-2 with TRBJ2-7; no clear D gene. This CDR3 is built from 10 residues. Germline V lookup: CDR1 SGHAT, CDR2 FQNNGV. Between the trimmed V and J ends, which lost 4 bases and 2 bases, there was a span of 0 bases. CDR3 bases: TGTGCCAGCAGCTCCTACGAGCAGTACTTC. It encodes CASSSYEQYF.